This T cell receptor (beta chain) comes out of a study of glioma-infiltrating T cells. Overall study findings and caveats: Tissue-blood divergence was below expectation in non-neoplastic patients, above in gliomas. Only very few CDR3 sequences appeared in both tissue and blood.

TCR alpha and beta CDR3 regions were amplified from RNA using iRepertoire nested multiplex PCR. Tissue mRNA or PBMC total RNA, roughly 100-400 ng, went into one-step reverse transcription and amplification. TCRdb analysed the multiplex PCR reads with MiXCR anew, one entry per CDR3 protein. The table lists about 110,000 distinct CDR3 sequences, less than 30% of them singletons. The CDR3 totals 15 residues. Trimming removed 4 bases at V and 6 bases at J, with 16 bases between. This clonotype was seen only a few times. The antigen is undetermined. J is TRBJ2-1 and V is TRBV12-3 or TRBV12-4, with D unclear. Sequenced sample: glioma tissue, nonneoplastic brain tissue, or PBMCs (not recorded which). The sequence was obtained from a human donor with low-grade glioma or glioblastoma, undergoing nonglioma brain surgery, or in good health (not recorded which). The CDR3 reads CASSSRLAPGNEQFF. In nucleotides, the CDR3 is TGTGCCAGCAGTTCCAGACTGGCCCCAGGCAATGAGCAGTTCTTC.